Following are 21 T cell receptor beta chains from one sample sequenced in a study of T cell repertoires in cytomegalovirus infection. TCRdb called the reads again in MiXCR, with one record for every CDR3 protein. This table has fewer than 550,000 distinct CDR3 sequences, 15% to 20% appearing once. Sequencing input: CD8+ T cells from PBMCs. The receptor set was obtained from a human donor in good health (CMV status not recorded). Some clones in this sample may be carry-over from other donors' samples.

The rearrangement joins TRBV4-3 to TRBJ2-1, with 10 bases identical to TRBD1. The CDR3 runs to 16 residues. Trimming took 1 base from V and 6 from J; bases not matched to a gene: 6. Germline V gene sequence: CDR1 LGHNA, CDR2 YSLEER. This chain's CDR3 is CASSQGGRDRGNEQFF. The CDR3 DNA follows: TGCGCCAGCAGCCAAGGGGGACGGGACAGGGGCAATGAGCAGTTCTTC.

This clonotype was counted ten times or more. V usage is TRBV2 and J usage is TRBJ1-4, with D tentatively TRBD1 (5 bases). The CDR3 covers 17 residues. V lost 3 bases and J lost 3, with 17 bases in between. The germline CDR1 and CDR2 sequences are SNHLY and FYNNEI. The DNA of the CDR3 is TGTGCCAGCAGTGACTCGCCCAGGGAACTGGCTAATGAAAAACTGTTTTTT. Translating it yields CASSDSPRELANEKLFF.

This clonotype appeared a few times. The genes are TRBV4-1 and TRBJ2-7, with TRBD1 as a possible D gene (5 bases). V was pared by 0 bases and J by 2 bases, with 11 bases between. The CDR3 contains 15 residues. Germline CDR1 and CDR2: MGHRA and YSYEKL. The CDR3 DNA follows: TGCGCCAGCAGCCAAGATAGGGCAGGGACCTACGAGCAGTACTTC. Residues: CASSQDRAGTYEQYF.

This clonotype appeared many times. For the CDR3, the DNA is TGTGCCAGCAACCCCGGGCGGGGCTTGAACACTGAAGCTTTCTTT. Translated: CASNPGRGLNTEAFF. The rearrangement uses TRBV28 and TRBJ1-1, with TRBD1 as a possible D gene (5 bases). Germline CDR1 is MDHEN and CDR2 is SYDVKM. CDR3 length equals 15 residues. Trimming shortened V by 7 bases and J by 0 bases, and 15 bases separated the two germline ends.

The V gene is TRBV7-9, the J gene TRBJ2-7, with TRBD1 as a possible D gene (6 bases). V lost 4 bases and J 5 bases, leaving 12 bases between the germline ends. Germline V gene data show CDR1 as SEHNR and CDR2 as FQNEAQ (reference sequence). The CDR3 runs 13 residues. Here the CDR3 reads CASSSQGLDEQYF. CDR3 nucleotide sequence: TGTGCCAGCAGCTCACAGGGCTTGGACGAGCAGTACTTC.

The V call is TRBV6-6, the J call TRBJ1-4; possibly TRBD1 for D (5 bases). Germline V CDR1 and CDR2: MNHNY, SVGAGI (reference sequence). V lost 4 bases to trimming and J lost 0 bases, with 9 bases between them. The CDR3 totals 15 residues. In nucleotides, the CDR3 is TGTGCCAGCAGTTCTACGACAGCAACTAATGAAAAACTGTTTTTT. Amino acid sequence: CASSSTTATNEKLFF.

V usage is TRBV19 and J usage is TRBJ1-1, with D possibly being TRBD1 (5 bases). Germline assignment: CDR1 LNHDA and CDR2 SQIVND (reference sequence). The V end was cut by 5 bases, the J end by 3 bases, with 16 bases between. This CDR3 is built from 15 residues. CDR3 region: CASSPVRDGDTEAFF. For the CDR3, the DNA is TGTGCCAGTAGTCCCGTCCGGGACGGAGACACTGAAGCTTTCTTT.

This clonotype turned up a few times. V and J are TRBV9 and TRBJ1-6; 7 nucleotides align to TRBD1. In germline, CDR1 is SGDLS, CDR2 YYNGEE. V lost 3 bases, J lost 7 bases, and 13 bases stayed unmatched. The CDR3 extends over 17 amino acids. The CDR3 sequence is CASSGGFLGQVNSPLHF. CDR3 in DNA: TGTGCCAGCAGCGGGGGCTTCCTTGGACAGGTGAATTCACCCCTCCACTTT.

This clonotype showed up many times. The chain's CDR3 is CASSSSGGADTQYF. The CDR3 DNA sequence: TGTGCCAGCAGCTCAAGCGGGGGCGCGGATACGCAGTATTTT. The gene calls are TRBV7-3 and TRBJ2-3; 8 bases are a match to TRBD2. Trimming removed 4 bases from V and 6 bases from J; junction bases left unmatched: 6. Germline loops: CDR1 SGHTA, CDR2 FQGTGA. The CDR3 runs to 14 residues.

Ten or more counts support this clonotype. The V and J genes are TRBV7-8 and TRBJ1-4; tentatively, D is TRBD1 (5 bases). Germline loops: CDR1 SGHVS, CDR2 FQNEAQ. Trimming removed 5 bases from V and 2 bases from J, with 18 bases in between. The CDR3 sequence is 17 residues long. CDR3 DNA: TGTGCCAGCAGCCAAAGGGGCGGAGTGGCTACTAATGAAAAACTGTTTTTT. Its translation is CASSQRGGVATNEKLFF.

This clonotype was observed a handful of times. J is TRBJ2-5 and V is TRBV4-2; 11 nucleotides agree with TRBD2. V shed 4 bases and J 5 bases; nucleotides not matched to a gene: 12. Germline V gives CDR1 LGHNA, CDR2 YNFKEQ. The CDR3 consists of 17 residues. CDR3 in amino acids: CASSPRTSGSGDETQYF. The CDR3 coding sequence is TGTGCCAGCAGCCCTCGCACTAGCGGGAGTGGCGACGAGACCCAGTACTTC.

The chain links TRBV10-3 to TRBJ2-5; a weak D match, TRBD2 (5 bases). V was cut by 8 bases and J by 5 bases, with 18 bases left in between. This CDR3 is 14 amino acids long. Looked up from germline, CDR1 is ENHRY and CDR2 is SYGVKD. CDR3 region: CAIGGLPPRETQYF. CDR3 DNA: TGTGCCATCGGAGGTTTACCCCCGAGGGAGACCCAGTACTTC.

The rearrangement links TRBV28 to TRBJ1-5, with 7 bases aligning to TRBD1. The germline V gene has CDR1 MDHEN and CDR2 SYDVKM. The CDR3 covers 15 residues. The ends lost 5 bases at V and 7 bases at J; junction bases unmatched: 11. CDR3 sequence: CASSASTGLRQPQHF. The CDR3 nucleotides read TGTGCCAGCAGTGCCTCGACAGGGTTGAGGCAGCCCCAGCATTTT.

This clonotype appeared many times. The chain links TRBV7-3 to TRBJ2-1, with D perhaps matching TRBD1 (5 bases). V was pared by 4 bases and J by 5 bases, with 15 bases between. The CDR3 covers 15 residues. Germline lookup yields CDR1 SGHTA and CDR2 FQGTGA. CDR3 DNA sequence: TGTGCCAGCAGCTCCTCGCAGGGCCTCAACAATGAGCAGTTCTTC. Residues: CASSSSQGLNNEQFF. Together with reference TRBV7-3 and TRBJ2-1, the CDR3 gives the full variable domain: GAGVSQTPSNKVTEKGKYVELRCDPISGHTALYWYRQSLGQGPEFLIYFQGTGAADDSGLPNDRFFAVRPEGSVSTLKIQRTERGDSAVYLCASSSSQGLNNEQFFGPGTRLTVL.

CDR3 sequence: CASVEVDSYEQYF. The CDR3 DNA follows: TGTGCCAGCGTCGAGGTAGATTCCTACGAGCAGTACTTC. The chain combines TRBV2 with TRBJ2-7; D remains unclear. The CDR3 consists of 13 residues. Germline V gene lookup returns CDR1 SNHLY and CDR2 FYNNEI. Between the trimmed V and J ends, which lost 8 bases and 1 base, there was a span of 12 bases.

A word on this clonotype: A much bigger clone sits one base away, suggesting this may be a read error. The conserved closing phenylalanine or tryptophan is absent in this CDR3, likely reflecting a read error. The chain links TRBV6-6 to TRBJ2-1; D gene uncertain. The CDR3 is 12 amino acids. Between the trimmed V and J ends, which lost 0 bases and 9 bases, there was a span of 6 bases. Germline CDR1 and CDR2: MNHNY and SVGAGI (reference sequence). CDR3: CASSYSLLEQFL. The CDR3 nucleotides are TGTGCCAGCAGTTACTCCCTTCTTGAGCAGTTCTTA.

The CDR3 loop is CASSPGRGRAYNEQFF. The CDR3 DNA is TGTGCCAGTAGTCCTGGGAGGGGCCGAGCCTACAATGAGCAGTTCTTC. The chain couples TRBV19 to TRBJ2-1; 7 bases align to TRBD2. The junction had 9 bases not matched to a gene; V was cut back by 5 bases and J by 2 bases. CDR1 is LNHDA and CDR2 is SQIVND in the germline V gene (reference sequence). The CDR3 consists of 16 residues.

This clonotype was seen ten or more times. J is TRBJ2-2 and V is TRBV12-3 or TRBV12-4, with 10 positions matching TRBD2. The V segment lost 4 bases and the J segment 4 bases; nucleotides outside the gene matches: 9. This CDR3 region has 17 residues. The CDR3 loop reads CASSYKREGPSTGELFF. In DNA form, the CDR3 reads TGTGCCAGCAGTTACAAGCGGGAGGGCCCTAGCACCGGGGAGCTGTTTTTT.

The chain joins TRBV13 to TRBJ2-1; TRBD2 matches 7 bases. The CDR3 runs 15 residues. Germline CDR1 PRHDT, CDR2 FYEKMQ (reference sequence). Trimming removed 7 bases from V and 0 bases from J; junction bases left unmatched: 6. DNA for the CDR3: TGTGCCAGCAACACTCTAGCGGACTCCTACAATGAGCAGTTCTTC. The encoded protein is CASNTLADSYNEQFF.

Details on this clonotype: With a much larger clone just one base away, this may be a read error. This chain's CDR3 is CSARGLAGANNEQFF. The CDR3 nucleotides are TGCAGTGCTAGAGGACTAGCGGGAGCCAACAATGAGCAGTTCTTC. This chain links TRBV20-1 with TRBJ2-1, with 12 nucleotides matching TRBD2. J gave up 5 bases and V 1 base, and 3 bases lay outside the gene matches. In germline, CDR1 is DFQATT, CDR2 SNEGSKA (reference sequence). The CDR3 spans 15 residues.

Regarding this clonotype: A read error may explain this, as a much larger clone is one base away. Without the conserved terminal phenylalanine or tryptophan, this CDR3 likely stems from a read error. The chain has TRBV28 and TRBJ2-5; 7 bases line up with TRBD1. Looked up from germline, CDR1 is MDHEN and CDR2 is SYDVKM. The CDR3 is made up of 16 amino acids. The trim removed 5 bases at V and 6 bases at J, leaving 15 bases unmatched. The CDR3 nucleotides are TGTGCCAGCAGTCCCCCAACCGGGACAGCCCCGAAGACCCAGTACTTA. It encodes CASSPPTGTAPKTQYL.